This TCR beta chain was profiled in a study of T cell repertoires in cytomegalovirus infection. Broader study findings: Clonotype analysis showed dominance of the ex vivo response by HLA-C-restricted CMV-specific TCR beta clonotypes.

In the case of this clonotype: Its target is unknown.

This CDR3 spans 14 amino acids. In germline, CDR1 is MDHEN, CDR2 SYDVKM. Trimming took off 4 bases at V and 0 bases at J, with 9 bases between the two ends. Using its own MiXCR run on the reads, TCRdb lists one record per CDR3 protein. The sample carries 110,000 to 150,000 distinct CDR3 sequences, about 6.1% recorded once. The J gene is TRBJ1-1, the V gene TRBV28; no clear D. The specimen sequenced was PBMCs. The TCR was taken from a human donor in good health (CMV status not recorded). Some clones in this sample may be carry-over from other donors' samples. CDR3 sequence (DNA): TGTGCCAGCAGTTCTGGCGGAATGAACACTGAAGCTTTCTTT. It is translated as CASSSGGMNTEAFF.